This TCR beta chain was documented in a study of T cell repertoires in cytomegalovirus infection. Study context: Both a matching HLA type and CMV infection were indicated by public TCR beta signatures. Study-wide results and limits: HLA-C-restricted CMV-specific TCR beta clonotypes were dominant in the ex vivo response. Carriage of CMV together with the relevant HLA was identifiable through cumulative public TCR beta family frequency.

A word on this clonotype: Its specificity is not known.

Via MiXCR, TCRdb re-called the reads, giving one row per CDR3 protein. The table lists a few hundred thousand distinct CDR3 sequences, approximately 10% of them singletons. The germline gives CDR1 SEHNR, CDR2 FQNEAQ (reference sequence). CDR3 length: 15 residues. V was shortened by 4 bases and J by 4 bases, with 13 bases between the two germline ends. Input material: PBMCs. This chain uses TRBV7-9 with TRBJ1-4; maybe TRBD1 (6 bases). The sequence was collected from a human donor in good health (CMV status not recorded). Some clones in this sample may be carry-over from other donors' samples. The CDR3: CASSSGGYNNEKLFF. Here the CDR3 DNA reads TGTGCCAGCAGCTCCGGGGGCTATAATAATGAAAAACTGTTTTTT.